This T cell receptor (beta chain) was sequenced during a study of T cell repertoires in cytomegalovirus infection. Across the whole study: Indicated by public TCR beta signatures were CMV infection and matching HLA type. Regarding the study as a whole: CMV-specific HLA-C-restricted TCR beta clonotypes dominated the ex vivo response.

Details on this clonotype: The antigen remains undetermined.

Each CDR3 protein gets one entry after TCRdb re-called the reads with MiXCR. The sample holds some 300,000 distinct CDR3 sequences, around 13% seen once. The CDR3 spans 14 residues. CDR1 and CDR2 from the germline V gene are DFQATT and SNEGSKA (reference sequence). Trimming cost V 5 bases and J 4 bases; bases outside gene matches: 9. The chain couples TRBV20-1 to TRBJ2-7, with TRBD2 identical over 9 bases. The TCR originated in a human donor in good health (CMV status not recorded). Some clones in this sample may be carry-over from other donors' samples. Sequencing was performed on PBMCs. CDR3 loop: CSALGPSGTYEQYF. The CDR3 nucleotides are TGCAGTGCTCTCGGGCCTAGCGGGACTTACGAGCAGTACTTC.